This T cell receptor (beta chain) was observed in a study of cytomegalovirus exposure and HLA in healthy donors. The PCR employed 60 Vbeta primers together with 13 Jbeta primers. This table comes from immunoSEQ multiplex PCR, and its TCRdb copy is limited to in-frame clones, with some not included. This sample contains tens of thousands of clones. Deletions cut 4 bases from V and 6 bases from J, with 13 bases between. CDR1 GTSNPN and CDR2 SVGIG come from the germline V gene (reference sequence). This CDR3 has 12 amino acids. Sequencing input: PBMCs. The V gene is TRBV30, the J gene TRBJ2-7; D is unclear. The receptor was isolated from a woman aged 40 to 50 in good health and CMV-seropositive. CDR3 sequence (DNA): TGTGCCTGGAATCGGAGAGAAGGCGAGCAGTACTTC. Protein sequence: CAWNRREGEQYF.